The clone carrying this T cell receptor beta chain was recorded only once. Germline V gene data show CDR1 as MNHEY and CDR2 as SVGEGT. The ends lost 4 bases at V and 3 bases at J; junction bases unmatched: 5. The CDR3 length is 16 residues. MiXCR was run by TCRdb on the RACE reads, yielding one entry per CDR3 protein. The data hold about 84,000 distinct CDR3 sequences, with about a tenth observed a single time. These data are taken from a study of human T cells and chemical hapten exposure. The time point is: patch test 3, about 24 weeks after DPC sensitization. Described treatment: therapeutic diphenylcyclopropenone sensitization with weekly scalp DPC. Blood was drawn before each patch test was applied.

The clonotype comes from a woman in her forties or fifties with alopecia areata. Some clones in this sample may be carry-over from other donors' samples. The chain links TRBV6-2 or TRBV6-3 to TRBJ2-7, with TRBD2 identical over 14 bases. The sequencing used whole blood, collected in connection with sensitization to the hapten diphenylcyclopropenone (DPC). The CDR3: CASSSRLAGGIYEQYF. CDR3 DNA: TGTGCCAGCAGTTCCAGACTAGCGGGAGGGATCTACGAGCAGTACTTC.